These 20 T cell receptor beta chains came from one sample sequenced in a study of STAT5B mutations in CD4+ large granular lymphocyte leukemia. Profiled with immunoSEQ multiplex PCR; TCRdb holds only in-frame clones, not every one. This sample carries 31,000 or so clones, around four fifths of them seen once, and the ten largest clones take around 2.3%. Sequenced: CD4+ T cells from blood buffy coats. The receptor source for this set is a human donor in good health.

This chain links TRBV7-2 with TRBJ2-5, with 9 bases identical to TRBD2. After removal of 5 bases from V and 1 base from J, the junction contained 2 bases not matched to a gene. The CDR3 runs 14 residues. Germline V gives CDR1 SGHTA, CDR2 FQGNSA. Here the CDR3 DNA reads TGTGCCAGCAGCCCGACTAGCGGCCAAGAGACCCAGTACTTC. It is translated as CASSPTSGQETQYF. Based on the CDR3 plus reference TRBV7-2 and TRBJ2-5, the full variable domain is GAGVSQSPSNKVTEKGKDVELRCDPISGHTALYWYRQSLGQGLEFLIYFQGNSAPDKSGLPSDRFSAERTGGSVSTLTIQRTQQEDSAVYLCASSPTSGQETQYFGPGTRLLVL.

The gene calls are TRBV2 and TRBJ2-4; D possibly matches TRBD1 or TRBD2 (5 bases each). This CDR3 spans 16 amino acids. Between the trimmed V and J ends, which lost 4 bases and 0 bases, there was a span of 13 bases. Germline CDR1 is SNHLY and CDR2 is FYNNEI. The CDR3 nucleotides read TGTGCCAGCAGTGGCGACAGACTACTAGCCAAAAACATTCAGTACTTC. It yields the protein CASSGDRLLAKNIQYF.

Only one count was recorded for this clone. The V and J genes are TRBV2 and TRBJ2-7, with D possibly TRBD2 on 5 matching bases. The CDR3 has 15 amino acids. The germline V and J ends were trimmed by 4 bases and 3 bases, with 16 bases remaining between them. Per germline, CDR1 SNHLY and CDR2 FYNNEI. Here the CDR3 reads CASSGPGMGNYEQYF. DNA for the CDR3: TGTGCCAGCAGTGGCCCGGGGATGGGAAACTACGAGCAGTACTTC.

The chain couples TRBV14 to TRBJ2-1; 11 bases fit TRBD2. The J segment lost 0 bases and the V segment lost 2 bases, leaving 9 bases of the junction unmatched. The CDR3 is 19 amino acids. The germline CDR1 and CDR2 sequences are SGHDN and FVKESK. CDR3: CASSQRSLAGGRSYNEQFF. In DNA, the CDR3 is TGTGCCAGCAGCCAAAGGAGTCTAGCGGGAGGACGCTCCTACAATGAGCAGTTCTTC.

This rearrangement joins TRBV29-1 to TRBJ1-5, with 8 bases lining up with TRBD1. CDR1 is SQVTM, CDR2 ANQGSEA, per germline. There are 14 residues in the CDR3. V was clipped by 6 bases and J by 1 base; unmatched bases: 5. The CDR3 DNA sequence: TGCAGCGTAGGACAGGGAAAAAGCAATCAGCCCCAGCATTTT. Protein: CSVGQGKSNQPQHF.

The chain employs TRBV7-8 and TRBJ2-3; D possibly matches TRBD1 or TRBD2 (5 bases each). V gave up 2 bases and J gave up 3 bases, with 9 bases separating them. Germline CDR1 reads SGHVS; CDR2 reads FQNEAQ. The CDR3 loop spans 14 amino acids. In nucleotides, the CDR3 is TGTGCCAGCAGCTTACGAGGGGATACAGATACGCAGTATTTT. Encoded protein: CASSLRGDTDTQYF.

CDR3 sequence reads: CASSVGIGTSGIQETQYF. The CDR3 nucleotides are TGTGCCAGCAGCGTAGGTATAGGGACTAGCGGCATACAAGAGACCCAGTACTTC. This rearrangement joins TRBV9 to TRBJ2-5; 11 bases align to TRBD2. Germline CDR1 and CDR2: SGDLS and YYNGEE. CDR3 size: 18 residues. Trimming removed 0 bases from V and 2 bases from J; junction bases left unmatched: 9.

In its sample, this clone was seen a few times. The chain employs TRBV7-8 and TRBJ1-3, with D possibly being TRBD1 (5 bases). The CDR3 covers 16 residues. Germline V CDR1 and CDR2: SGHVS, FQNEAQ. V shed 5 bases and J shed 4 bases, with 18 bases lying between them. The CDR3 DNA is TGTGCCAGCAGCCCTCGGGACCTCTCCTTCGGAAACACCATATATTTT. Protein product: CASSPRDLSFGNTIYF.

The chain links TRBV5-1 to TRBJ2-1; D is possibly TRBD2 (6 bases). The CDR3 consists of 15 residues. Germline-derived CDR1 and CDR2 are SGHRS and YFSETQ. Trimming pared 2 bases from V and 5 bases from J, leaving 14 bases between. The CDR3 sequence is CASSFEAPGDNEQFF. For the CDR3, the DNA is TGCGCCAGCAGCTTTGAAGCGCCGGGGGACAATGAGCAGTTCTTC.

This chain uses TRBV5-1 with TRBJ2-3; TRBD2 is a possible D gene (5 bases). V gave up 4 bases and J gave up 0 bases, with 12 bases separating them. Germline V lookup: CDR1 SGHRS, CDR2 YFSETQ. This CDR3 is 15 amino acids long. The CDR3 sequence is CASSETRTSTDTQYF. CDR3 in DNA: TGCGCCAGCAGCGAGACACGGACTAGCACAGATACGCAGTATTTT.

This chain joins TRBV6-6 and TRBJ2-3, with a tentative D call TRBD2 (6 bases). From germline, CDR1 is MNHNY and CDR2 SVGAGI (reference sequence). V dropped 4 bases and J dropped 9 bases, with 14 bases sitting between them. This CDR3 region has 13 residues. DNA of the CDR3: TGTGCCAGCAGTTCCCCCGGGACTCCAACGCAGTATTTT. Translating gives CASSSPGTPTQYF.

This rearrangement joins TRBV5-4 to TRBJ1-4, with TRBD1 matching over 7 bases. The V gene end was trimmed by 4 bases and the J gene end by 8 bases; junction bases not matched to a gene: 8. The CDR3 runs 14 residues. Germline V gives CDR1 SGHNT, CDR2 YYREEE (reference sequence). Here the CDR3 DNA reads TGTGCCAGCAGCGCCCGACAGGGAGGGGAAAAACTGTTTTTT. Amino acids: CASSARQGGEKLFF.

This clone appeared a single time. This chain joins TRBV7-9 and TRBJ1-4, with D uncertain. Germline V gene lookup returns CDR1 SEHNR and CDR2 FQNEAQ (reference sequence). Trimming left V 1 base short and J 0 bases short, with 6 bases between. The CDR3 extends over 15 amino acids. The CDR3 sequence is CASSLGMSTNEKLFF. The CDR3 nucleotides are TGTGCCAGCAGCTTAGGAATGTCAACTAATGAAAAACTGTTTTTT.

The chain joins TRBV2 to TRBJ1-4; weak D call: TRBD1 (6 bases). The germline CDR1 and CDR2 sequences are SNHLY and FYNNEI. V lost 8 bases and J 8 bases, leaving 15 bases between the germline ends. This CDR3 has 13 residues. CDR3 residues: CASSRGWSEKLFF. The CDR3 DNA sequence: TGTGCCAGCTCCAGGGGCTGGAGCGAAAAACTGTTTTTT.

J is TRBJ1-1 and V is TRBV9; no firm D call. The CDR3 contains 14 residues. Germline CDR1 is SGDLS and CDR2 is YYNGEE. Trimming removed 4 bases at V and 0 bases at J, with 10 bases between. CDR3 region: CASSRYTMNTEAFF. DNA of the CDR3: TGTGCCAGCAGCCGTTACACTATGAACACTGAAGCTTTCTTT. Full variable domain (remainder filled in from reference TRBV9 and TRBJ1-1): DSGVTQTPKHLITATGQRVTLRCSPRSGDLSVYWYQQSLDQGLQFLIQYYNGEERAKGNILERFSAQQFPDLHSELNLSSLELGDSALYFCASSRYTMNTEAFFGQGTRLTVV.

This chain links TRBV5-1 with TRBJ2-1; either TRBD1 or TRBD2 may fit D (6 bases each). CDR3 size: 15 residues. Germline assignment: CDR1 SGHRS and CDR2 YFSETQ. V lost 4 bases and J 4 bases, leaving 15 bases between the germline ends. The chain's CDR3 is CASSGSGARYNEQFF. CDR3 DNA sequence: TGCGCCAGCAGCGGTTCGGGGGCGAGGTACAATGAGCAGTTCTTC.

The CDR3 loop is CASGLVIQVGNEQFF. CDR3 in DNA: TGTGCTAGTGGTTTGGTAATACAGGTCGGCAATGAGCAGTTCTTC. The chain recombines TRBV12-5 with TRBJ2-1; D might be TRBD1 (5 bases). CDR1 LGHNT and CDR2 FRNRAP come from the germline V gene. This CDR3 comprises 15 residues. V gave up 0 bases and J gave up 6 bases, with 12 bases separating them.

Concerning this clone itself: The CDR3 carries no conserved terminal phenylalanine or tryptophan, so it likely arises from a read error. The chain joins TRBV30 to TRBJ1-1, with a possible D match to TRBD1 (6 bases). CDR3 length equals 13 residues. Trimming took off 2 bases at V and 3 bases at J, with 10 bases between the two ends. The germline V gene encodes CDR1 GTSNPN and CDR2 SVGIG (reference sequence). The CDR3 protein is CAWSTGLDTEAFL. The CDR3 coding sequence is TGTGCCTGGAGTACAGGGTTAGACACTGAAGCTTTCCTT.

The chain carries TRBV6-1 and TRBJ2-1; 7 bases are shared with TRBD2. The CDR3 is 14 residues long. Per germline, CDR1 MNHNS and CDR2 SASEGT. Unmatched junction bases numbered 0, after V lost 4 bases and J lost 0 bases. CDR3: CASSASGSYNEQFF. The CDR3 DNA follows: TGTGCCAGCAGTGCTAGCGGCTCCTACAATGAGCAGTTCTTC.

The genes are TRBV6-5 and TRBJ2-7, with D possibly TRBD1 on 6 matching bases. Germline assignment: CDR1 MNHEY and CDR2 SVGAGI. V dropped 2 bases and J dropped 3 bases, with 11 bases sitting between them. The CDR3 spans 14 residues. CDR3 loop: CASSYTDRNYEQYF. CDR3 nucleotide sequence: TGTGCCAGCAGTTACACCGACAGGAACTACGAGCAGTACTTC.